Below, 11 T cell receptor beta chains from the same sample are listed, as sequenced in a study of blood T cells in healthy people across ages. Alongside a J-beta primer mix, a sample-barcoded 5' primer served in a second PCR lasting 7 to 11 cycles. MiXCR, applied by TCRdb to the 5' RACE reads, yields one record per CDR3 protein. The table includes some 710,000 distinct CDR3 sequences, around 45% detected once. Sequenced sample: blood. The receptors stem from a man older than 75 in good health.

For this clonotype: This sequence may be a read error, since a much larger clone differs from it by one base. This sequence joins TRBV20-1 and TRBJ2-1, with D hard to call. Germline CDR1 DFQATT, CDR2 SNEGSKA (reference sequence). This CDR3 region has 14 residues. In DNA form, the CDR3 reads TGCGGTGCTTTCAGCAGAAACTCCTACAATGAGCAGTTCTTC. This gives the protein CGAFSRNSYNEQFF.

This sequence joins TRBV4-3 and TRBJ1-1, with unresolved D. Germline CDR1 is LGHNA and CDR2 is YSLEER. V lost 2 bases, J lost 4 bases, and 11 bases lay in between. The CDR3 length is 14 residues. DNA for the CDR3: TGCGCCAGCAGCCAACCAGTGGGGAGCACTGAAGCTTTCTTT. The encoded protein is CASSQPVGSTEAFF.

This chain uses TRBV24-1 with TRBJ2-5; D perhaps matches TRBD1 (5 bases). Deletions cut 5 bases from V and 10 bases from J, with 22 bases between. In germline, CDR1 is KGHDR, CDR2 SFDVKD. CDR3 length: 15 amino acids. The CDR3 region is CATSGQGRSGWIQYF. CDR3 coding DNA: TGTGCCACCAGTGGCCAGGGAAGGAGTGGATGGATCCAGTACTTC.

This rearrangement joins TRBV5-1 to TRBJ2-2; D is possibly TRBD1 or TRBD2 (5 bases each). CDR1 and CDR2 (germline): SGHRS, YFSETQ. V was pared by 2 bases and J by 4 bases, with 9 bases between. This CDR3 contains 14 residues. The CDR3 region is CASSFEGITGELFF. The CDR3 nucleotides are TGCGCCAGCAGCTTTGAGGGGATCACCGGGGAGCTGTTTTTT.

V gene TRBV5-1 combines with J gene TRBJ2-1, with TRBD2 matching over 11 bases. The germline CDR1 and CDR2 sequences are SGHRS and YFSETQ. Trimming removed 4 bases from V and 0 bases from J; junction bases left unmatched: 3. This CDR3 region has 16 residues. CDR3 bases: TGCGCCAGCAGCGTCACTAGCGGGAGCTCCTACAATGAGCAGTTCTTC. Translated, it gives CASSVTSGSSYNEQFF. Supplemented by reference TRBV5-1 and TRBJ2-1, the full variable domain reads KAGVTQTPRYLIKTRGQQVTLSCSPISGHRSVSWYQQTPGQGLQFLFEYFSETQRNKGNFPGRFSGRQFSNSRSEMNVSTLELGDSALYLCASSVTSGSSYNEQFFGPGTRLTVL.

The chain links TRBV2 to TRBJ2-5; D is tentatively TRBD1 or TRBD2 (5 bases each). The assigned J gene may be wrong: the sequence end matches TRBJ2-7 better. From germline, CDR1 is SNHLY and CDR2 FYNNEI. The CDR3 spans 12 residues. CDR3 nucleotide sequence: TGTGCCAGCACGGGGCCATACTACGAGCAGTACTTC. This encodes CASTGPYYEQYF.

This clonotype was recorded a few times. The genes are TRBV4-2 and TRBJ2-4, with a possible D match to TRBD2 (6 bases). Germline CDR1 reads LGHNA; CDR2 reads YNFKEQ. Trimming took off 0 bases at V and 5 bases at J, with 17 bases between the two ends. This CDR3 is 17 amino acids long. The DNA for the CDR3 is TGTGCCAGCAGCCAAGACATACCCCGGGAGACCCAAAACATTCAGTACTTC. Translation gives CASSQDIPRETQNIQYF.

This clonotype occurred a few times. The gene calls are TRBV20-1 and TRBJ2-5; 9 bases map to TRBD2. CDR1 DFQATT and CDR2 SNEGSKA come from the germline V gene (reference sequence). CDR3 length: 15 residues. V lost 3 bases to trimming and J lost 1 base; unmatched junction nucleotides: 6. The chain's CDR3 is CSASRPAGGQETQYF. For the CDR3, the DNA is TGCAGTGCTAGTCGCCCAGCGGGAGGCCAAGAGACCCAGTACTTC.

This sequence joins TRBV18 and TRBJ1-6, with D possibly being TRBD1 (5 bases). The CDR3 loop spans 14 amino acids. CDR1 is KGHSH and CDR2 is LQKENI in the germline V gene. Trimming took off 3 bases at V and 7 bases at J, with 10 bases between the two ends. CDR3 amino acids: CASSPTESNSPLHF. The CDR3 DNA reads TGTGCCAGCTCACCGACAGAATCCAATTCACCCCTCCACTTT.

The chain employs TRBV21-1 and TRBJ2-1. TRBV21-1 is annotated as a pseudogene. CDR3 length: 16 residues. Written as DNA, the CDR3 is TGTGCCAGCAGCAAACGGAGTGGATTTACCTACAATGAGCAGTTCTTC. Its translation: CASSKRSGFTYNEQFF.

DNA for the CDR3: TGTGCCTGGACTGGATTCCGGGACGCCGACTCCTACGAGCAGTACTTC. Its translation: CAWTGFRDADSYEQYF. The chain couples TRBV30 to TRBJ2-7; the D gene could be TRBD1 or TRBD2 (5 bases each). This CDR3 region has 16 residues. Looked up from germline, CDR1 is GTSNPN and CDR2 is SVGIG (reference sequence). V lost 4 bases and J lost 0, with 19 bases in between.